The 27 T cell receptor beta chains presented below share a single source sample, sequenced in a study of T cells in Graves' hyperthyroidism and ophthalmopathy. RNA transcripts served as the template for amplifying TCR beta CDR3 regions. A first-round RT-PCR of the TCR CDR3 used the HTBI primer set. TCRdb re-analysed the multiplex PCR reads in MiXCR, keeping a single row per CDR3 protein. The sample holds approximately 400,000 distinct CDR3 sequences; approximately 14% are singletons and the top ten take about 27%. Source material: blood. Receptors originate from a woman aged 18-35 years with Graves' hyperthyroidism that later progressed to Graves' ophthalmopathy.

There are a few counts of this clonotype. This chain links TRBV4-1 with TRBJ2-3; D uncertain. The V end lost 1 base, the J end lost 7 bases, and 12 bases lay between the germline ends. The CDR3 runs to 14 residues. CDR1 and CDR2 (germline): MGHRA, YSYEKL. DNA of the CDR3: TGCGCCAGCAGCCAAGTCGCGACTTCTCATACGCAGTATTTT. Residues: CASSQVATSHTQYF.

This clonotype was detected ten times or more. The chain combines TRBV2 with TRBJ2-3, with no clear D. With 2 bases removed from V and 2 bases from J, the gap between germline ends came to 14 bases. Germline CDR1 is SNHLY and CDR2 is FYNNEI. The CDR3 totals 16 residues. CDR3 loop: CASSERLREYTDTQYF. CDR3 DNA: TGTGCCAGCAGTGAAAGACTGCGAGAGTACACAGATACGCAGTATTTT.

This clonotype was counted many times. The chain has TRBV12-3 or TRBV12-4 and TRBJ2-1, with 14 nucleotides matching TRBD2. V lost 5 bases to trimming and J lost 8 bases; unmatched junction nucleotides: 2. The CDR3 is 14 amino acids. Here the CDR3 DNA reads TGTGCCAGCAGTCCGGGACTAGCGGGAGATGAGCAGTTCTTC. Amino acids: CASSPGLAGDEQFF.

This clonotype was detected many times. The gene calls are TRBV28 and TRBJ2-3, with D tentatively TRBD1 or TRBD2 (6 bases each). Deletions cut 0 bases from V and 3 bases from J, with 10 bases between. This CDR3 is built from 15 residues. Germline loops: CDR1 MDHEN, CDR2 SYDVKM. The CDR3 loop is CASSLWDSGTDTQYF. In DNA form, the CDR3 reads TGTGCCAGCAGTTTATGGGACAGCGGGACAGATACGCAGTATTTT. The full variable domain, in which reference TRBV28 and TRBJ2-3 provide the parts outside the CDR3, is DVKVTQSSRYLVKRTGEKVFLECVQDMDHENMFWYRQDPGLGLRLIYFSYDVKMKEKGDIPEGYSVSREKKERFSLILESASTNQTSMYLCASSLWDSGTDTQYFGPGTRLTVL.

This clonotype was seen ten or more times. The chain recombines TRBV19 with TRBJ1-1; 7 bases match TRBD1. This CDR3 comprises 15 residues. V lost 6 bases and J lost 4; bases outside the gene matches: 11. The germline V gene encodes CDR1 LNHDA and CDR2 SQIVND (reference sequence). The CDR3, as DNA: TGTGCCAGTAGGCCTCCGGCCGACAGGGTCACTGAAGCTTTCTTT. This sequence encodes CASRPPADRVTEAFF.

This clonotype was found many times. This chain links TRBV27 with TRBJ2-7; D gene ambiguous. The V gene lost 0 bases and the J gene lost 3 bases, with 6 bases spanning the gap. The CDR3 sequence is 13 residues long. Germline CDR1 MNHEY, CDR2 SMNVEV (reference sequence). The CDR3 loop reads CASSLSVGYEQYF. Here the CDR3 DNA reads TGTGCCAGCAGTTTATCAGTCGGCTACGAGCAGTACTTC.

This clonotype turned up a few times. The chain links TRBV5-4 to TRBJ1-1; the match to TRBD1 covers 8 bases. Germline-derived CDR1 and CDR2 are SGHNT and YYREEE (reference sequence). This CDR3 spans 15 amino acids. Trimming took 2 bases from V and 4 from J; bases not matched to a gene: 7. The CDR3 spells CASSFQGARGTEAFF. In nucleotides, the CDR3 is TGTGCCAGCAGCTTCCAGGGGGCTCGGGGCACTGAAGCTTTCTTT.

There are many counts of this clonotype. This rearrangement joins TRBV20-1 to TRBJ2-7, with unresolved D. This CDR3 has 13 residues. Germline V lookup: CDR1 DFQATT, CDR2 SNEGSKA (reference sequence). Trimming cost V 0 bases and J 0 bases, with 6 bases left between them. CDR3 residues: CSARELSSYEQYF. The CDR3 DNA follows: TGCAGTGCTAGAGAACTCAGCTCCTACGAGCAGTACTTC.

This clonotype has only a few counts. The chain couples TRBV9 to TRBJ2-5, with 8 nucleotides matching TRBD1. CDR3 length: 14 residues. V lost 0 bases and J lost 7; bases outside the gene matches: 5. From germline, CDR1 is SGDLS and CDR2 YYNGEE. In DNA, the CDR3 is TGTGCCAGCAGCGTAGGGACAGGGTGGGGGACCCAGTACTTC. Translating it yields CASSVGTGWGTQYF.

As concerns this clonotype: A read error is possible here, since a much larger clone lies one base away. Lacking the conserved final phenylalanine or tryptophan, this CDR3 likely reflects a read error. The gene calls are TRBV6-2 or TRBV6-3 and TRBJ1-1; no definite D call. The germline gives CDR1 MNHEY, CDR2 SVGEGT. V was pared by 2 bases and J by 0 bases, with 4 bases between. The CDR3 is 13 residues long. This chain's CDR3 is CASSYPMNTEAFL. For the CDR3, the DNA is TGTGCCAGCAGTTACCCCATGAACACTGAAGCTTTCCTT.

Concerning this clonotype: A much bigger clone sits one base away, suggesting this may be a read error. This sequence joins TRBV28 and TRBJ2-7; 13 bases are a match to TRBD2. This CDR3 has 14 residues. The J segment lost 7 bases and the V segment lost 6 bases, leaving 6 bases of the junction unmatched. Germline V gene data show CDR1 as MDHEN and CDR2 as SYDVKM. CDR3 nucleotides: TGTGCCAGCAGGCGGACTAGCGGGAGTGGGGAGCAGTACTTC. It encodes CASRRTSGSGEQYF.

The rearrangement links TRBV7-6 to TRBJ2-2, with D uncertain. Trimming took 2 bases from V and 8 from J, leaving 15 bases between them. The CDR3 is 15 residues long. In germline, CDR1 is SGHVS, CDR2 FNYEAQ. CDR3 DNA: TGTGCCAGCAGCTTAAGTGCTCCCACCGGGGGGGAGCTGTTTTTT. Translation gives CASSLSAPTGGELFF.

The chain carries TRBV19 and TRBJ1-1; possible D gene TRBD1, 6 bases. CDR1 and CDR2 (germline): LNHDA, SQIVND (reference sequence). The CDR3 consists of 15 residues. V lost 4 bases and J 1 base, leaving 13 bases between the germline ends. The CDR3 loop is CASSNQGQPNTEAFF. The CDR3 DNA sequence: TGTGCCAGTAGTAACCAGGGGCAACCGAACACTGAAGCTTTCTTT. Full variable domain (remainder filled in from reference TRBV19 and TRBJ1-1): DGGITQSPKYLFRKEGQNVTLSCEQNLNHDAMYWYRQDPGQGLRLIYYSQIVNDFQKGDIAEGYSVSREKKESFPLTVTSAQKNPTAFYLCASSNQGQPNTEAFFGQGTRLTVV.

This clonotype came up a few times. The V and J genes are TRBV28 and TRBJ1-5; tentative D call: TRBD1 (6 bases). This CDR3 region has 16 residues. Germline V gene data show CDR1 as MDHEN and CDR2 as SYDVKM. Between the trimmed V and J ends, which lost 5 bases and 2 bases, there was a span of 16 bases. CDR3 coding DNA: TGTGCCAGCAGTGCCGATGGGGGGGCCGGCAATCAGCCCCAGCATTTT. Encoded protein: CASSADGGAGNQPQHF.

This clonotype has at least ten counts. The gene calls are TRBV14 and TRBJ2-1, with 8 bases fitting TRBD2. Germline CDR1 and CDR2: SGHDN and FVKESK. The CDR3 is made up of 15 amino acids. With 1 base clipped from V and 8 bases from J, the junction kept 7 bases outside the gene matches. In DNA form, the CDR3 reads TGTGCCAGCAGCCAAGTGCAGCGGGAGATAGATGAGCAGTTCTTC. The encoded protein is CASSQVQREIDEQFF.

In DNA, the CDR3 is TGTGCCAGCAGCTTAGTTGCGGGAGGCTTCGGGGAGCTGTTTTTT. Encoded protein: CASSLVAGGFGELFF. The V and J genes are TRBV7-9 and TRBJ2-2; 8 nucleotides agree with TRBD2. Unmatched junction bases numbered 5, after V lost 1 base and J lost 7 bases. The CDR3 totals 15 residues. From germline, CDR1 is SEHNR and CDR2 FQNEAQ (reference sequence).

This clonotype was observed many times. The chain combines TRBV11-2 with TRBJ2-2, with TRBD2 identical over 14 bases. Germline assignment: CDR1 SGHAT and CDR2 FQNNGV. V shed 5 bases, J shed 1 base, and the junction held 12 bases outside the gene matches. This CDR3 has 20 residues. The CDR3 nucleotides read TGTGCCAGCAGCCCGGGACTAGCGGGAGACGGGTCGATGAACACCGGGGAGCTGTTTTTT. Translated, it gives CASSPGLAGDGSMNTGELFF.

This clonotype occurred many times. The chain is built from TRBV28 and TRBJ1-5, with D hard to call. Trimming took 5 bases from V and 11 from J, leaving 22 bases between them. CDR1 MDHEN and CDR2 SYDVKM come from the germline V gene. The CDR3 has 15 amino acids. The CDR3 DNA reads TGTGCCAGCAGTCCGATAGGCGAAGACGTCTCAGCCCAGCATTTT. Translation gives CASSPIGEDVSAQHF.

The sample holds many counts of this clonotype. The chain has TRBV29-1 and TRBJ2-3; D unresolved. The CDR3 loop spans 13 amino acids. CDR1 and CDR2 (germline): SQVTM, ANQGSEA. V lost 3 bases and J lost 1, with 8 bases in between. The CDR3 is CSVDEGRTDTQYF. The CDR3 bases are TGCAGCGTTGACGAAGGACGCACAGATACGCAGTATTTT.

The V gene is TRBV7-9, the J gene TRBJ1-2; a weak D match, TRBD1 (5 bases). Trimming removed 7 bases from V and 2 bases from J, with 14 bases in between. This CDR3 region has 14 residues. The germline CDR1 and CDR2 sequences are SEHNR and FQNEAQ (reference sequence). This CDR3 reads CASTAERGNYGYTF. CDR3 coding DNA: TGTGCCAGCACCGCAGAGAGGGGCAACTATGGCTACACCTTC.

The rearrangement links TRBV28 to TRBJ1-2; no clear D gene. Germline V gene sequence: CDR1 MDHEN, CDR2 SYDVKM. V lost 5 bases and J lost 4, with 20 bases in between. CDR3 length: 16 residues. CDR3 amino acids: CASSPPWILDGYGYTF. The CDR3 nucleotides read TGTGCCAGCAGTCCCCCTTGGATCCTGGACGGCTATGGCTACACCTTC.

J is TRBJ1-1 and V is TRBV7-9; D not certain. The V end lost 1 base, the J end lost 10 bases, and 10 bases lay between the germline ends. Germline CDR1 SEHNR, CDR2 FQNEAQ (reference sequence). This CDR3 has 12 residues. The CDR3 region is CASSLEGGLAFF. CDR3 in DNA: TGTGCCAGCAGCTTAGAGGGTGGGTTAGCTTTCTTT.

The sample holds many counts of this clonotype. The chain links TRBV12-3 or TRBV12-4 to TRBJ1-2, with a possible D match to TRBD1 (5 bases). Trimming shortened V by 6 bases and J by 4 bases, and 12 bases separated the two germline ends. The CDR3 runs to 13 residues. The CDR3 coding sequence is TGTGCCAGCAGCCCTCAGGGCCGCTATGGCTACACCTTC. Translating gives CASSPQGRYGYTF.

J is TRBJ2-7 and V is TRBV19; D is possibly TRBD2 (6 bases). The CDR3 is 13 residues long. The ends were cut back, 1 base at V and 3 bases at J, with 7 bases in the middle. CDR1 is LNHDA, CDR2 SQIVND, per germline (reference sequence). This chain's CDR3 is CASSIGRDYEQYF. Written as DNA, the CDR3 is TGTGCCAGTAGTATAGGGCGGGACTACGAGCAGTACTTC.

This clonotype showed up just a few times. The chain combines TRBV7-2 with TRBJ2-2, with 7 nucleotides matching TRBD1. CDR3 length: 15 amino acids. Germline V CDR1 and CDR2: SGHTA, FQGNSA. The V gene end was trimmed by 6 bases and the J gene end by 2 bases; junction bases not matched to a gene: 6. The chain's CDR3 is CASSPGTENTGELFF. The CDR3 region has the DNA TGTGCCAGCAGTCCCGGGACAGAAAACACCGGGGAGCTGTTTTTT.

This clonotype was counted between two and nine times. CDR3 coding DNA: TGTGCCAGCAGTGGGGCAGGGGACACCGGGGAGCTGTTTTTT. Its protein product is CASSGAGDTGELFF. The chain recombines TRBV25-1 with TRBJ2-2; D is perhaps TRBD1 (6 bases). Germline CDR1 MGHDK, CDR2 SYGVNS. Between the trimmed V and J ends, which lost 4 bases and 3 bases, there was a span of 9 bases. There are 14 residues in the CDR3.

This clonotype was seen a few times. In nucleotides, the CDR3 is TGTGCCAGCAGCCAAGAGTCGGCGGGAGGGCAGAATGAGCAGTTCTTC. The encoded protein is CASSQESAGGQNEQFF. The V call is TRBV14, the J call TRBJ2-1, with 9 positions matching TRBD2. The CDR3 length is 16 residues. Trimming cost V 0 bases and J 7 bases; bases outside gene matches: 7. Germline V gives CDR1 SGHDN, CDR2 FVKESK.